The present entry profiles one T cell receptor beta chain with its context. Sample treatment: oral pan-JAK inhibitor, 5-10 mg twice daily. In each case, RNA was isolated and then reverse transcribed into cDNA as the sequencing template. Produced via immunoSEQ multiplex PCR; TCRdb's table is partial and in-frame only. The data contain around 210,000 clones, about three fifths of them singletons. The data derive from a study of CD8+ T cells in alopecia areata. The germline V gene has CDR1 SGHRS and CDR2 YFSETQ. Trimming took 4 bases from V and 6 from J; bases not matched to a gene: 5. The CDR3 is made up of 13 amino acids.

The clonotype comes from a human donor with alopecia areata. The chain links TRBV5-1 to TRBJ2-7; TRBD1 agrees at 9 bases. Here the sequenced sample was CD4+ T cells sorted from blood, taken at week 4, from a patient treated with tofacitinib. The chain's CDR3 is CASSRTGEREQYF. DNA for the CDR3: TGCGCCAGCAGCAGGACAGGGGAGCGCGAGCAGTACTTC.